The rows below give T cell receptor beta chains drawn from one sample of a study of blood T cell repertoires in COVID-19. Some clones are missing from TCRdb's copy, which holds only in-frame ones; the method was immunoSEQ multiplex PCR. The data show about 320,000 clones, approximately 85% seen once. Material for sequencing was peripheral blood. The receptors were sampled from a woman in her forties or fifties with acute or convalescent COVID-19. Each CDR3 is given with its conserved first and last residue. A D gene is named only where the DNA matches it firmly. The listing skips clone size in some rows; elsewhere it reads once, few, many or a size class.

d_call | j_call | v_call | clone_size | cdr3_aa | cdr3_nt
TRBD1 | TRBJ2-7 | TRBV3-1/TRBV3-2 | NA | CASTRGQAYEQYF | TGTGCCAGCACGCGGGGACAGGCTTACGAGCAGTACTTC
NA | TRBJ1-2 | TRBV6-5 | NA | CASRLEGLEGYTF | TGTGCCAGCAGGCTGGAGGGCCTGGAGGGCTACACCTTC
TRBD2 | TRBJ2-1 | TRBV9 | few | CASSVGASGMASNYNEQFF | TGTGCCAGCAGCGTAGGCGCTAGCGGGATGGCTTCGAACTACAATGAGCAGTTCTTC
NA | TRBJ1-2 | TRBV3-1/TRBV3-2 | NA | CASSQLDGGYGYTF | TGTGCCAGCAGCCAATTGGACGGAGGCTATGGCTACACCTTC
NA | TRBJ1-1 | TRBV7-9 | once | CASSWLENTEAFF | TGTGCCAGCAGCTGGTTAGAGAACACTGAAGCTTTCTTT
TRBD1 | TRBJ1-3 | TRBV11-2 | NA | CASRQNRGSSGNTIYF | TGTGCCAGCAGACAAAACAGGGGAAGCTCTGGAAACACCATATATTTT
TRBD2 | TRBJ2-7 | TRBV5-4 | NA | CASSPAGASSYEQYF | TGTGCCAGCAGCCCAGCGGGGGCAAGTAGCTACGAGCAGTACTTC
TRBD2 | TRBJ2-2 | TRBV5-1 | few | CASRAGTSSTGELFF | TGCGCCAGCCGTGCCGGGACTAGCAGCACCGGGGAGCTGTTTTTT
TRBD1 | TRBJ2-7 | TRBV6-5 | NA | CASSPGTVYEQYF | TGTGCCAGCAGTCCCGGGACAGTATACGAGCAGTACTTC
NA | TRBJ2-5 | TRBV7-3 | NA | CASSLRGQPQETQYF | TGTGCCAGCAGCTTAAGGGGCCAGCCTCAAGAGACCCAGTACTTC
NA | TRBJ1-2 | TRBV3-1/TRBV3-2 | NA | CASSQASGKGYGYTF | TGTGCCAGCAGCCAAGCCTCAGGGAAGGGCTATGGCTACACCTTC
TRBD2 | TRBJ2-1 | TRBV9 | once | CASSGRVAGVDEQFF | TGTGCCAGCAGCGGGAGGGTAGCGGGAGTCGATGAGCAGTTCTTC
NA | TRBJ1-5 | TRBV3-1/TRBV3-2 | NA | CASSQDRGQPQHF | TGTGCCAGCAGCCAAGATCGCGGACAGCCCCAGCATTTT
TRBD2 | TRBJ2-3 | TRBV6-6 | NA | CASNPLATSTDTQYF | TGTGCCAGCAACCCACTAGCGACTAGCACAGATACGCAGTATTTT
TRBD1 | TRBJ1-1 | TRBV27 | NA | CASSTPNYRGHKAEAFF | TGTGCCAGCAGTACCCCCAACTACAGGGGGCATAAAGCTGAAGCTTTCTTT
TRBD2 | TRBJ2-7 | TRBV5-1 | NA | CASSFTSGTGEQYF | TGCGCCAGCAGCTTCACTAGCGGGACGGGGGAGCAGTACTTC
TRBD1 | TRBJ1-2 | TRBV5-1 | NA | CASSFPIDRGTDGYTF | TGCGCCAGCAGCTTCCCTATAGACAGGGGAACCGATGGCTACACCTTC
TRBD2 | TRBJ2-1 | TRBV7-2 | NA | CASSPPSRSGILYNEQFF | TGTGCCAGCAGCCCTCCGTCCCGTAGCGGGATTTTGTACAATGAGCAGTTCTTC
NA | TRBJ1-2 | TRBV9 | NA | CASSAQGYGYTF | TGTGCCAGCAGCGCTCAGGGGTATGGCTACACCTTC
TRBD2 | TRBJ2-3 | TRBV5-1 | few | CASSSGMRLAGEDTQYF | TGCGCCAGCAGCTCGGGGATGAGACTAGCGGGAGAAGATACGCAGTATTTT
NA | TRBJ2-2 | TRBV7-6 | NA | CASSLDAYTGELFF | TGTGCCAGCAGCTTAGATGCGTACACCGGGGAGCTGTTTTTT
NA | TRBJ2-1 | TRBV29-1 | NA | CSVEGRQGASSEREAYSYNEQFF | TGCAGCGTTGAAGGGAGACAGGGGGCCTCCTCTGAGCGGGAGGCCTACTCCTACAATGAGCAGTTCTTC
TRBD2 | TRBJ2-7 | TRBV27 | NA | CASSLLLAGAIHEQYF | TGTGCCAGCAGTTTACTGCTAGCGGGAGCTATCCACGAGCAGTACTTC
NA | TRBJ2-7 | TRBV6-2/TRBV6-3 | NA | CASSYFLARSYEQYF | TGTGCCAGCAGTTACTTTCTAGCGAGATCCTACGAGCAGTACTTC
NA | TRBJ1-2 | TRBV19 | NA | CASTVPLAGNGYTF | TGTGCCAGTACCGTACCCTTAGCGGGGAATGGCTACACCTTC
TRBD2 | TRBJ2-1 | TRBV29-1 | once | CSELTSEYGNEQFF | TGCAGCGAACTCACTAGCGAATACGGGAATGAGCAGTTCTTC
NA | TRBJ2-5 | TRBV5-4 | NA | CASSWGDVPGMETQYF | TGTGCCAGCAGCTGGGGGGACGTACCCGGCATGGAGACCCAGTACTTC
NA | TRBJ1-5 | TRBV28 | NA | CASRRKGYGQTNQPQHF | TGTGCCAGCAGGAGAAAAGGATACGGACAGACGAATCAGCCCCAGCATTTT
NA | TRBJ1-5 | TRBV6-5 | NA | CASSYSQYQPQHF | TGTGCCAGCAGTTACTCCCAATATCAGCCCCAGCATTTT
TRBD2 | TRBJ2-1 | TRBV7-3 | NA | CASSLQAGDEQFF | TGTGCCAGCAGCTTGCAAGCGGGAGATGAGCAGTTCTTC
TRBD2 | TRBJ2-7 | TRBV5-1 | NA | CASSRDYEGEQYF | TGCGCCAGCAGCCGGGACTATGAAGGCGAGCAGTACTTC
NA | TRBJ2-7 | TRBV19 | NA | CASSPAGFYEQYF | TGTGCCAGTAGTCCCGCGGGGTTCTACGAGCAGTACTTC
NA | TRBJ2-7 | TRBV7-9 | NA | CASSPPTGRRSTYEQYF | TGTGCCAGCAGCCCTCCTACCGGGCGGAGGAGTACCTACGAGCAGTACTTC
NA | TRBJ1-1 | TRBV7-9 | NA | CASSLAHNTEAFF | TGTGCCAGCAGCTTAGCTCATAACACTGAAGCTTTCTTT
TRBD2 | TRBJ2-3 | TRBV11-2 | NA | CASSLVTSGTTDTQYF | TGTGCCAGCAGCTTAGTAACTAGCGGTACCACAGATACGCAGTATTTT
NA | TRBJ1-6 | TRBV6-6 | once | CASSRIGQPSPLHF | TGTGCCAGCAGTCGAATTGGACAGCCTTCACCCCTCCACTTT
NA | TRBJ1-1 | TRBV7-3 | NA | CASSFPGTEAFF | TGTGCCAGCAGCTTCCCCGGGACTGAAGCTTTCTTT
NA | TRBJ2-2 | TRBV21-1 | NA | CASSKDGTGTGELFF | TGTGCCAGCAGCAAAGATGGGACAGGGACCGGGGAGCTGTTTTTT
TRBD1 | TRBJ1-6 | TRBV30 | NA | CAWSVLGQGNSPLHF | TGTGCCTGGAGTGTACTTGGACAGGGGAATTCACCCCTCCACTTT
TRBD2 | TRBJ2-1 | TRBV5-1 | few | CASSLAGGFSYNEQFF | TGCGCCAGCAGCTTGGCGGGGGGGTTCTCCTACAATGAGCAGTTCTTC
TRBD2 | TRBJ2-3 | TRBV9 | NA | CASSVAGGSDTQYF | TGTGCCAGCAGCGTAGCCGGGGGGTCAGATACGCAGTATTTT
NA | TRBJ2-5 | TRBV11-2 | NA | CASSFRRGRETQYF | TGTGCCAGCAGCTTTCGCAGGGGAAGGGAGACCCAGTACTTC
NA | TRBJ2-5 | TRBV5-1 | NA | CASSLTSLETQYF | TGCGCCAGCAGCTTGACTAGTCTAGAGACCCAGTACTTC
TRBD1 | TRBJ2-2 | TRBV7-3 | once | CASSFTTGPGELFF | TGTGCCAGCAGCTTCACGACAGGGCCCGGGGAGCTGTTTTTT
NA | TRBJ2-7 | TRBV7-2 | NA | CASSLSPYRSYEQYF | TGTGCCAGCAGCTTATCACCATATCGCTCCTACGAACAGTACTTC
NA | TRBJ1-1 | TRBV28 | NA | CASSYDRRYTEAFF | TGTGCCAGCAGCTACGACAGGAGGTACACTGAAGCTTTCTTT
TRBD1 | TRBJ2-7 | TRBV7-8 | NA | CASSLVGAGGNLLTPYEQYF | TGTGCCAGCAGCTTAGTTGGGGCAGGGGGTAACCTCCTGACGCCGTACGAGCAGTACTTC
NA | TRBJ1-5 | TRBV6-5 | once | CASRFSPNQPQHF | TGTGCCAGCAGATTCTCCCCGAATCAGCCCCAGCATTTT
NA | TRBJ2-2 | TRBV24-1 | NA | CATSDFGGEVSTGELFF | TGTGCCACCAGTGATTTTGGTGGGGAGGTCAGCACCGGGGAGCTGTTTTTT
NA | TRBJ2-5 | TRBV5-1 | NA | CASNLGREARGETQYF | TGCGCCAGCAATTTAGGGCGGGAAGCACGAGGGGAGACCCAGTACTTC
NA | TRBJ1-5 | TRBV29-1 | NA | CSVKIKGSGNQPQHF | TGCAGCGTAAAAATCAAGGGGTCGGGCAATCAGCCCCAGCATTTT
NA | TRBJ2-2 | TRBV18 | NA | CASSPTDTGELFF | TGTGCCAGCTCACCGACAGACACCGGGGAGCTGTTTTTT
TRBD2 | TRBJ2-1 | TRBV27 | NA | CASSLKGSGRGEQFF | TGTGCCAGCAGTTTAAAGGGTAGCGGGAGAGGTGAGCAGTTCTTC